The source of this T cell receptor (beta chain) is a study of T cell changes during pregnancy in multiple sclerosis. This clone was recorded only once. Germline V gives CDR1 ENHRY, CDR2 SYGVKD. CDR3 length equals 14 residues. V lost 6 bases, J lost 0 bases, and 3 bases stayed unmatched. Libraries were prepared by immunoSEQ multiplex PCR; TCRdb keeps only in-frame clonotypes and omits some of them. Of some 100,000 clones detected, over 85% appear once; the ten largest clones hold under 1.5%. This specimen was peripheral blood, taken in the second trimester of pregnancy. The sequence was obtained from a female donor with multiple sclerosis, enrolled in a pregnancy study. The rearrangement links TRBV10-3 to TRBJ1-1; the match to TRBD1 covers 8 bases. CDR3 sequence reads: CAISLQGVNTEAFF. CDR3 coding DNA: TGTGCCATCAGCTTACAGGGGGTGAACACTGAAGCTTTCTTT.